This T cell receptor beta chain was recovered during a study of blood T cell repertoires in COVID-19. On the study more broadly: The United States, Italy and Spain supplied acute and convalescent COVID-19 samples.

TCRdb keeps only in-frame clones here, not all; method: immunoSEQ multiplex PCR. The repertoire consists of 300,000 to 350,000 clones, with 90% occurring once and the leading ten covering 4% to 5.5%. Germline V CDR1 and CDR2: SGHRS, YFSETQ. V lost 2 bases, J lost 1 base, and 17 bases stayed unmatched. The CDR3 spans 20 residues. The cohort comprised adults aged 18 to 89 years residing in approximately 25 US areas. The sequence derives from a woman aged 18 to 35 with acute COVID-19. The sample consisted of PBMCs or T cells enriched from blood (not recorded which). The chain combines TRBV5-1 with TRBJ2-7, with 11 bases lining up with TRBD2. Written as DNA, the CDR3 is TGCGCCAGCAGCTTAGGAGGCCTACTAGCGGGAGTATCGGGATCCTACGAGCAGTACTTC. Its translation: CASSLGGLLAGVSGSYEQYF.